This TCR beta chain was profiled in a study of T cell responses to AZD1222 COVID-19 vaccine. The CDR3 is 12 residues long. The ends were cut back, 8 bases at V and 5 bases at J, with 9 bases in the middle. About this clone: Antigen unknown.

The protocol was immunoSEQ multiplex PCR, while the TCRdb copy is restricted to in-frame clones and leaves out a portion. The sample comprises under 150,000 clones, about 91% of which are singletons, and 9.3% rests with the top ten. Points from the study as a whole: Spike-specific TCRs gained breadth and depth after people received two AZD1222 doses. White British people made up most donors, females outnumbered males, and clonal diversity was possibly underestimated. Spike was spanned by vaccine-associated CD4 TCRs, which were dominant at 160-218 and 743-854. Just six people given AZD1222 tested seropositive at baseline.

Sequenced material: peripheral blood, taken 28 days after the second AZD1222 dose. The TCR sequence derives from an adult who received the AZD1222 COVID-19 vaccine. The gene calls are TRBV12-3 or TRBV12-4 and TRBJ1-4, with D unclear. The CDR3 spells CASGSVNEKLFF. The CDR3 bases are TGTGCCAGCGGGTCGGTGAATGAAAAACTGTTTTTT.